This T cell receptor (beta chain) stems from a study of CD8+CD57+ T cells in acquired aplastic anemia. Study observations and caveats: Patients and controls were found to share about 31 CD8+ CDR3 sequences.

The sample holds a few counts of this clonotype. Antigen unknown. Patients who underwent sequencing had shown CD8+CD57+ cell expansion by flow cytometry. At the time of blood sampling, patients had not yet received any therapy. TCR beta VDJ and CDR3 profiling used genomic DNA as template. A single record per CDR3 protein comes from TCRdb applying MiXCR to the reads. This table has fewer than 250,000 distinct CDR3 sequences, under 55% appearing once. The CDR3 has 14 residues. V gave up 4 bases and J gave up 4 bases; unmatched junction bases: 5. The germline CDR1 and CDR2 sequences are LGHNT and FRNRAP. The receptor was isolated from a human donor with aplastic anemia. The sample consisted of sorted CD4+, CD8+, or CD8+CD57+ T cells (not recorded which) from PBMCs. The rearrangement uses TRBV12-5 and TRBJ2-3; 7 bases line up with TRBD1. CDR3 DNA: TGTGCTAGTGGTTCCACAGGGGAGCCAGATACGCAGTATTTT. Its protein product is CASGSTGEPDTQYF.